This entry lists 6 T cell receptor beta chains sequenced from one sample in a study of cytomegalovirus exposure and HLA in healthy donors. Vbeta (60) and Jbeta (13) primers were used in the PCR. The protocol was immunoSEQ multiplex PCR, while the TCRdb copy is restricted to in-frame clones and leaves out a portion. This sample has about 270,000 clones, with around 66% found just once. The source material was PBMCs. Every receptor here comes from a female donor in good health and CMV-seronegative.

This clone was counted once. V gene TRBV6-5 combines with J gene TRBJ2-7, with 8 bases matching TRBD2. J was trimmed by 0 bases and V by 5 bases; bases with no gene match: 3. Germline CDR1 and CDR2: MNHEY and SVGAGI. CDR3 size: 14 residues. CDR3 sequence: CASSTSGTSYEQYF. The CDR3 DNA reads as TGTGCCAGCAGTACTAGCGGTACCTCCTACGAGCAGTACTTC.

The V and J genes are TRBV27 and TRBJ2-7; TRBD2 matches 7 bases. The germline CDR1 and CDR2 sequences are MNHEY and SMNVEV (reference sequence). CDR3 length: 14 amino acids. V shed 0 bases and J 7 bases; nucleotides not matched to a gene: 6. DNA for the CDR3: TGTGCCAGCAGTTTATCGGGCGGGAGAGGGGAGCAGTACTTC. This encodes CASSLSGGRGEQYF.

The V and J genes are TRBV2 and TRBJ2-1, with 13 bases that match TRBD2. This CDR3 comprises 15 residues. The junction had 2 bases not matched to a gene; V was cut back by 5 bases and J by 4 bases. CDR1 SNHLY and CDR2 FYNNEI come from the germline V gene. The CDR3 DNA reads as TGTGCCAGCAGTACGGGACTAGCGGGATACAATGAGCAGTTCTTC. This codes for CASSTGLAGYNEQFF.

The chain uses TRBV4-2 and TRBJ1-5; D unresolved. The CDR3 length is 15 residues. Deletions cut 0 bases from V and 5 bases from J, with 11 bases between. CDR1 is LGHNA, CDR2 YNFKEQ, per germline. CDR3 region: CASSQDRGTHQPQHF. The CDR3 bases are TGTGCCAGCAGCCAAGATCGCGGCACCCATCAGCCCCAGCATTTT.

This clone has a handful of counts. The chain joins TRBV5-1 to TRBJ2-1; TRBD2 aligns across 7 bases. This CDR3 has 14 residues. Germline V CDR1 and CDR2: SGHRS, YFSETQ. V shed 7 bases, J shed 2 bases, and the junction held 6 bases outside the gene matches. The chain's CDR3 is CASGRENTYNEQFF. Here the CDR3 DNA reads TGCGCCAGCGGGCGGGAGAACACCTACAATGAGCAGTTCTTC.

This chain links TRBV7-9 with TRBJ1-1; D is undetermined. This CDR3 is 14 amino acids long. Germline V gene lookup returns CDR1 SEHNR and CDR2 FQNEAQ (reference sequence). With 7 bases removed from V and 4 bases from J, the gap between germline ends came to 16 bases. The CDR3 DNA reads as TGTGCCAGCATCCCTCTGGGGAGGGCCACTGAAGCTTTCTTT. It is translated as CASIPLGRATEAFF.